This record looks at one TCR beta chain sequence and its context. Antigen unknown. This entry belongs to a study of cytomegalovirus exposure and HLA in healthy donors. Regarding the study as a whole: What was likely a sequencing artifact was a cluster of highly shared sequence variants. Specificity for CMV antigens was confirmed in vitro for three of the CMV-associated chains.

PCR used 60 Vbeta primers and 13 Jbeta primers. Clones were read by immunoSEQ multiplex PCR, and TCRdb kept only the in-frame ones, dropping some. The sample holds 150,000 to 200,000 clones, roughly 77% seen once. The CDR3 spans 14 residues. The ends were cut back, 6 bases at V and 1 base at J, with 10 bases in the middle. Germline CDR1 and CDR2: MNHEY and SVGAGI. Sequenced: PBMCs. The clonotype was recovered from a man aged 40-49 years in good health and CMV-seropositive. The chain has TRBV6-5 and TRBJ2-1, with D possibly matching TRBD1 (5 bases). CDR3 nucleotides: TGTGCCAGCAGGTTGGACAATTCCTACAATGAGCAGTTCTTC. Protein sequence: CASRLDNSYNEQFF.